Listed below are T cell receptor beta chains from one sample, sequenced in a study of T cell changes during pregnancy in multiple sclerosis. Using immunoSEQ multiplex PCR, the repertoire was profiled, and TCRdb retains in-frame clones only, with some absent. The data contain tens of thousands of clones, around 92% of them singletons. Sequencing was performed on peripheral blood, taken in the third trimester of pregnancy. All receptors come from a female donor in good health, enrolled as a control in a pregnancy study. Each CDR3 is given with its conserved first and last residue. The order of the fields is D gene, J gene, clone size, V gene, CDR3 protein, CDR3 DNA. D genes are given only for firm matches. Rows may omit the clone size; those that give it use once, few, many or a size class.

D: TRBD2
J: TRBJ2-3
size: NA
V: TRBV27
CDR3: CASSFQLAASTDTQYF
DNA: TGTGCCAGCAGCTTTCAGCTAGCGGCTAGCACAGATACGCAGTATTTT

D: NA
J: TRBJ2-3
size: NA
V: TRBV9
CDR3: CASSGGGATDTQYF
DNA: TGTGCCAGCAGCGGAGGGGGGGCCACAGATACGCAGTATTTT

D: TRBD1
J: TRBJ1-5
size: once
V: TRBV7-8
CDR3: CASSPRDRENQPQHF
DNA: TGTGCCAGCAGCCCAAGGGACAGGGAAAATCAGCCCCAGCATTTT

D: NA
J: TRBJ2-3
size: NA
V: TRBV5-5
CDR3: CASRNQGLGDTQYF
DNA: TGTGCCAGCAGAAACCAGGGTCTGGGAGATACGCAGTATTTT

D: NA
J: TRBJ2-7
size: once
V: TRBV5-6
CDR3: CASSLSGSSPYEQYF
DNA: TGTGCCAGCAGCTTGAGTGGGAGTAGCCCCTACGAGCAGTACTTC

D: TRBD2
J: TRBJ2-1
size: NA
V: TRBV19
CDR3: CASSDSGLAGGDEQFF
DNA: TGTGCCAGTAGCGACTCGGGACTAGCGGGAGGCGATGAGCAGTTCTTC

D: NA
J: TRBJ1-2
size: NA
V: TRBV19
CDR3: CASIARVANYGYTF
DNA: TGTGCCAGTATCGCCCGGGTAGCTAACTATGGCTACACCTTC

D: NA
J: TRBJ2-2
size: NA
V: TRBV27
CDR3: CASSPSGLNTGELFF
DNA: TGTGCCAGCAGTCCCAGCGGCCTTAACACCGGGGAGCTGTTTTTT

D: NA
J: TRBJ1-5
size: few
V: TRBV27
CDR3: CASGYSINQPQHF
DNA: TGTGCCAGCGGATACAGCATCAATCAGCCCCAGCATTTT

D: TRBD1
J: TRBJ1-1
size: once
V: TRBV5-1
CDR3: CASSDPTGGDLNTEAFF
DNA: TGCGCCAGCAGCGACCCGACAGGGGGCGATTTGAACACTGAAGCTTTCTTT

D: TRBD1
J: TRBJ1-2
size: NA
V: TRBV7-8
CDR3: CASTPRRQGPTDNGYTF
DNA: TGTGCCAGCACCCCCCGGAGACAGGGTCCCACCGACAATGGCTACACCTTC

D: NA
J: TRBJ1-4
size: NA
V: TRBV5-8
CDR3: CASGPGENSNEKLFF
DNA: TGTGCCAGCGGCCCCGGGGAAAACTCTAATGAAAAACTGTTTTTT

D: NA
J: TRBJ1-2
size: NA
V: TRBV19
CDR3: CASRQGLANYGYTF
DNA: TGTGCCAGTAGGCAGGGATTAGCTAACTATGGCTACACCTTC

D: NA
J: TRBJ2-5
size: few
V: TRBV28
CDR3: CASSNGAKYQETQYF
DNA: TGTGCCAGCTCGAATGGGGCTAAATACCAAGAGACCCAGTACTTC

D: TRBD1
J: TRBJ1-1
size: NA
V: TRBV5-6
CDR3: CASSWGDRLQAFF
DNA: TGTGCCAGCAGCTGGGGGGACAGACTCCAAGCTTTCTTT

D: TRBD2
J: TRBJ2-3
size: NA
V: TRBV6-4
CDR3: CASSVSAGAGGGTDTQYF
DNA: TGTGCCAGCAGTGTATCTGCTGGGGCGGGGGGAGGTACAGATACGCAGTATTTT

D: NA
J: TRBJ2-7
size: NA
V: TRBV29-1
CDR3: CSVEGRDYEQYF
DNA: TGCAGCGTTGAGGGCCGAGACTACGAGCAGTACTTC

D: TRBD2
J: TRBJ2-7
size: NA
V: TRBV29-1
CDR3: CSVELAGEPFYEQYF
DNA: TGCAGCGTTGAATTGGCGGGAGAGCCGTTCTACGAGCAGTACTTC

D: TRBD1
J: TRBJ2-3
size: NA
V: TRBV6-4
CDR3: CASSGGAGGADTQYF
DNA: TGTGCCAGCAGTGGGGGAGCAGGGGGCGCAGATACGCAGTATTTT

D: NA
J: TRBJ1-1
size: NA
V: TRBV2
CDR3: CASSGGQANTEAFF
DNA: TGTGCCAGCAGTGGGGGACAAGCGAACACTGAAGCTTTCTTT

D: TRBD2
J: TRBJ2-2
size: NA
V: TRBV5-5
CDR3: CASSFSGGAGTGELFF
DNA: TGTGCCAGCAGCTTTAGCGGGGGGGCAGGAACCGGGGAGCTGTTTTTT

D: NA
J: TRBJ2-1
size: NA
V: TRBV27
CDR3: CASSRYNEQFF
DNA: TGTGCCAGCAGTCGGTACAATGAGCAGTTCTTC

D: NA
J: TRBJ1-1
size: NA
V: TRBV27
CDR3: CASSLSLGLEAFF
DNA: TGTGCCAGCAGTTTATCGTTGGGGCTAGAAGCTTTCTTT

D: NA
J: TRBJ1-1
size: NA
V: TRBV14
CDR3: CASSLSGVTEAFF
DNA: TGTGCCAGCAGCCTGTCCGGAGTCACTGAAGCTTTCTTT

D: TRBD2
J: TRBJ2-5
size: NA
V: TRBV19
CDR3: CASSIYTGGQETQYF
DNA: TGTGCCAGTAGTATCTACACGGGAGGGCAAGAGACCCAGTACTTC

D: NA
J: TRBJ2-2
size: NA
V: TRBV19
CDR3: CASSPGASNTGELFF
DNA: TGTGCCAGTAGTCCAGGGGCCTCAAACACCGGGGAGCTGTTTTTT

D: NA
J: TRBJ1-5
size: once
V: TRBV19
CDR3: CAGGGLNQPQHF
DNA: TGTGCCGGCGGGGGGTTGAATCAGCCCCAGCATTTT

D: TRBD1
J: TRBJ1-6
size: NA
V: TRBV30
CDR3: CAWTGGASYNSPLHF
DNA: TGTGCCTGGACAGGGGGCGCATCCTATAATTCACCCCTCCACTTT

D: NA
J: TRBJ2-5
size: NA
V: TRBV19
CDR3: CASSIAKGGGETQYF
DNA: TGTGCCAGTAGTATAGCGAAGGGAGGGGGAGAGACCCAGTACTTC

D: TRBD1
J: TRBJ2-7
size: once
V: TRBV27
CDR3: CASSSRQGAQADEQYF
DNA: TGTGCCAGCAGTTCAAGACAGGGGGCGCAGGCCGACGAGCAGTACTTC

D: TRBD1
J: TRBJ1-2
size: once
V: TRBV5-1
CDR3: CASSTYRDSGVGGYTF
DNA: TGCGCCAGCAGCACTTACCGGGACAGTGGAGTGGGTGGCTACACCTTC

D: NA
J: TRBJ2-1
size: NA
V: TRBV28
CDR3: CASSLGADYNEQFF
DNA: TGTGCCAGCAGTTTGGGAGCGGACTACAATGAGCAGTTCTTC

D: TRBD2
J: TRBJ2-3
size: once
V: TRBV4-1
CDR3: CASSQVLTSGMGDTQYF
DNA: TGCGCCAGCAGCCAAGTCTTGACTAGCGGGATGGGAGATACGCAGTATTTT

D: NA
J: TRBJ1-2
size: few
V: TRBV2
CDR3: CASSVTAGHGYTF
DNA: TGTGCCAGCAGTGTAACCGCGGGTCATGGCTACACCTTC

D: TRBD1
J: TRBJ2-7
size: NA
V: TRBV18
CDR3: CASSPGTGSSYEQYF
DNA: TGTGCCAGCTCACCCGGGACAGGGTCGTCCTACGAGCAGTACTTC

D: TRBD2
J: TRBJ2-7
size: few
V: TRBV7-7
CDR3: CASSLVLAVISYEQYF
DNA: TGTGCTAGCAGCTTAGTACTAGCGGTGATCTCCTACGAGCAGTACTTC

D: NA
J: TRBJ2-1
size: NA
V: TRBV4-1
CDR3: CASSQVDLVDYNEQFF
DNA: TGCGCCAGCAGCCAAGTGGACTTAGTCGATTACAATGAGCAGTTCTTC

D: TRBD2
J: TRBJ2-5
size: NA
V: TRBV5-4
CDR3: CASSASGRAVGETQYF
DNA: TGTGCCAGCAGCGCTAGCGGGAGGGCCGTGGGGGAGACCCAGTACTTC

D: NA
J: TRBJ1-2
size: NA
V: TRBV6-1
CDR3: CASSDLYGYTF
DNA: TGTGCCAGCAGTGACCTTTATGGCTACACCTTC

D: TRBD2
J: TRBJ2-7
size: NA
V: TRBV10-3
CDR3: CAISGPGPTSGSAYEQYF
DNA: TGTGCCATCAGTGGTCCGGGGCCTACTAGCGGGAGCGCCTACGAGCAGTACTTC

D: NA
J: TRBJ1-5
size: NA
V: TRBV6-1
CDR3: CASARNRERNQPQHF
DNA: TGTGCCAGCGCAAGGAACAGGGAACGGAATCAGCCCCAGCATTTT

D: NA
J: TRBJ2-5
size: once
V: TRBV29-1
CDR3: CSVVIGQPQETQYF
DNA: TGCAGCGTTGTCATTGGACAGCCCCAAGAGACCCAGTACTTC